This TCR beta chain was identified during a study of spatial heterogeneity in lung cancer. In this sample, this clonotype turned up many times. Antigen specificity is unknown. Points from the study as a whole: Blood showed ubiquitous tumor TCRs more often at resection than at routine follow-up.

Germline CDR1 is MNHEY and CDR2 is SVGEGT. Deletions cut 2 bases from V and 2 bases from J, with 17 bases between. The CDR3 has 17 amino acids. Each molecule of TCR cDNA was tagged with one unique molecular identifier. TCRdb reanalysed the 5' RACE reads using MiXCR and keeps one entry per CDR3 protein. The table shows 90,000 to 95,000 distinct CDR3 sequences, with more than 10% occurring only once. Indicated time point: sample taken at primary tumor resection. Tumor, nontumor lung or frozen PBMC supplied whole RNA, sequenced without sorting. A total of approximately 69 untreated early-stage non-small cell lung cancer patients served as donors.

The receptor comes from a male donor with early-stage non-small cell lung cancer. The sequenced sample was PBMCs, obtained at surgery. The chain is built from TRBV6-2 or TRBV6-3 and TRBJ2-3; tentatively, D is TRBD1 (5 bases). The CDR3 DNA follows: TGTGCCAGCAGTTACCAAGGAAGCCCAGGGCCCACAGATACGCAGTATTTT. It is translated as CASSYQGSPGPTDTQYF.